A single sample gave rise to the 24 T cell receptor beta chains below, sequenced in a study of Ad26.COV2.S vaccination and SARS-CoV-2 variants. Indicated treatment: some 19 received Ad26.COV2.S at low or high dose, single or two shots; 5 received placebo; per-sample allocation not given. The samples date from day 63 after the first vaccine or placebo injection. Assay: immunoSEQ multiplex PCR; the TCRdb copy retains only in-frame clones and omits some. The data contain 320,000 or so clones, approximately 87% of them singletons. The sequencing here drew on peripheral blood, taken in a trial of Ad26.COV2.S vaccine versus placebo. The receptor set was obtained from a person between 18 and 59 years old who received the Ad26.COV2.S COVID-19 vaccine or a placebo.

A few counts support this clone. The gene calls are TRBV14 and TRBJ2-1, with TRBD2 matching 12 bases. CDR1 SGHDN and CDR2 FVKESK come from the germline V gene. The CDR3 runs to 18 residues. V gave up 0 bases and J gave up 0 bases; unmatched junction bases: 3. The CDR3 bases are TGTGCCAGCAGCCAAGACGCTAGCGGGGGGGCCTCCTACAATGAGCAGTTCTTC. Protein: CASSQDASGGASYNEQFF.

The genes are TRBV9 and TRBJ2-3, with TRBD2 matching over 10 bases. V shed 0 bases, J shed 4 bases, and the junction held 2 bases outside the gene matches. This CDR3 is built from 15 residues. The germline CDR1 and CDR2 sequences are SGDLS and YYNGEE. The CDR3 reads CASSVAAGGPDTQYF. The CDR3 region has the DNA TGTGCCAGCAGCGTAGCAGCGGGGGGGCCAGATACGCAGTATTTT.

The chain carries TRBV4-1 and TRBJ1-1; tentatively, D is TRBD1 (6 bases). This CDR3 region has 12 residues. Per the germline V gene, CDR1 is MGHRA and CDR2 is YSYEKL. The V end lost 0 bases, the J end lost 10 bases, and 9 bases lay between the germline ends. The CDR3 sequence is CASSQEDSGAFF. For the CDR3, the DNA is TGCGCCAGCAGCCAAGAGGACAGTGGAGCTTTCTTT.

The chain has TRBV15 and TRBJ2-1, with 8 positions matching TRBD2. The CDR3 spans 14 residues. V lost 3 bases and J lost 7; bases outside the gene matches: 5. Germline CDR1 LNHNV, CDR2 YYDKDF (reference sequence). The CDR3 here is CATSSTGGPNEQFF. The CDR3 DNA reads TGTGCCACCAGCAGTACGGGGGGGCCAAATGAGCAGTTCTTC.

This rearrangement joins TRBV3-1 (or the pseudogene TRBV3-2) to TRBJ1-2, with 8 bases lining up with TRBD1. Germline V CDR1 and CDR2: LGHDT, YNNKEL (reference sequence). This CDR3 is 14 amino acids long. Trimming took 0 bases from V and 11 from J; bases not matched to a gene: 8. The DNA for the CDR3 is TGTGCCAGCAGCCAAGATCAAGTCGGGACAGGATACACCTTC. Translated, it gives CASSQDQVGTGYTF.

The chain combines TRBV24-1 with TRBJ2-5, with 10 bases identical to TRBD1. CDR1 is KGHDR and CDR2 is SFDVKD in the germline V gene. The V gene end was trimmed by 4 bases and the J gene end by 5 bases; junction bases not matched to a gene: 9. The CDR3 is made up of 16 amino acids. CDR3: CATSDPTGTGAETQYF. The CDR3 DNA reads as TGTGCCACCAGTGACCCGACCGGGACAGGGGCGGAGACCCAGTACTTC.

The CDR3 here is CATSGSGDEQFF. DNA for the CDR3: TGTGCCACCTCGGGCTCAGGGGATGAGCAGTTCTTC. This chain joins TRBV6-5 and TRBJ2-1; D possibly corresponds to TRBD1 (6 bases). The CDR3 contains 12 residues. Germline V gene lookup returns CDR1 MNHEY and CDR2 SVGAGI. V lost 10 bases, J lost 8 bases, and 15 bases lay in between.

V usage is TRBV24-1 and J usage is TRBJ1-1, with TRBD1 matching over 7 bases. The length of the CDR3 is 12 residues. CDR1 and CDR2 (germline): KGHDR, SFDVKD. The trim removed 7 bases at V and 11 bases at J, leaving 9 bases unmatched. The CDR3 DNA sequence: TGTGCCACCAGCGGACAGGTAGTGGGGGCTTTCTTT. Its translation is CATSGQVVGAFF.

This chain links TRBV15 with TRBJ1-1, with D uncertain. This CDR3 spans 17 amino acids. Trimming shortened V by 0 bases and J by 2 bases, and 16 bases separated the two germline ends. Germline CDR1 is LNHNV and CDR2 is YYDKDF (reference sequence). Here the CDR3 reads CATSRESFGGINTEAFF. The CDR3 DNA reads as TGTGCCACCAGCAGAGAGTCCTTCGGAGGTATCAACACTGAAGCTTTCTTT.

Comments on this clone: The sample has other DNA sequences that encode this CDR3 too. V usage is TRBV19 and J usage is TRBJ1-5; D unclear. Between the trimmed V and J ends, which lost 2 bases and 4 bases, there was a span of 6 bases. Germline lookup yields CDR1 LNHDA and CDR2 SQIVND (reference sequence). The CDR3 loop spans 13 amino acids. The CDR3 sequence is CASSIRGNQPQHF. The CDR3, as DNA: TGTGCCAGTAGTATAAGAGGGAATCAGCCCCAGCATTTT.

CDR3 in amino acids: CASSSGGSAGELFF. CDR3 DNA sequence: TGTGCCAGCAGTTCAGGGGGAAGTGCCGGGGAGCTGTTTTTT. The V gene is TRBV6-5, the J gene TRBJ2-2; 7 bases align to TRBD1. Germline V gene data show CDR1 as MNHEY and CDR2 as SVGAGI. The CDR3 has 14 residues. V gave up 4 bases and J gave up 6 bases; unmatched junction bases: 5.

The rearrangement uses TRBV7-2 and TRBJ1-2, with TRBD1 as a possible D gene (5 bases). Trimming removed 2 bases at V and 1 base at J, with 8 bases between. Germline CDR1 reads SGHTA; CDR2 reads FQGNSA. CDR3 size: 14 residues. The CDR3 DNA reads TGTGCCAGCAGCTTAAAAGGGGTTAACTATGGCTACACCTTC. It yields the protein CASSLKGVNYGYTF. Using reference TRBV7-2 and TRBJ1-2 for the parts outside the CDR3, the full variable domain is GAGVSQSPSNKVTEKGKDVELRCDPISGHTALYWYRQSLGQGLEFLIYFQGNSAPDKSGLPSDRFSAERTGGSVSTLTIQRTQQEDSAVYLCASSLKGVNYGYTFGSGTRLTVV.

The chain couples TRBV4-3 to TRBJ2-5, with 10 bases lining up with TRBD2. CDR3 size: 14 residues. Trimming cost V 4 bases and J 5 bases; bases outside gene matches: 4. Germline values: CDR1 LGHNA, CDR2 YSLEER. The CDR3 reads CASSRGLALETQYF. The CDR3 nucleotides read TGCGCCAGCAGCCGGGGACTAGCGCTGGAGACCCAGTACTTC.

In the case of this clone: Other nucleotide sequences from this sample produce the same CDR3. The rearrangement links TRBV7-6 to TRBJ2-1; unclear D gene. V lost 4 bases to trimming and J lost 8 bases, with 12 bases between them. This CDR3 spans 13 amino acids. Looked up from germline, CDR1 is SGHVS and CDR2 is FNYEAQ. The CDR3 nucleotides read TGTGCCAGCAGCTCCCTAGGGTTAGATGAGCAGTTCTTC. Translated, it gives CASSSLGLDEQFF.

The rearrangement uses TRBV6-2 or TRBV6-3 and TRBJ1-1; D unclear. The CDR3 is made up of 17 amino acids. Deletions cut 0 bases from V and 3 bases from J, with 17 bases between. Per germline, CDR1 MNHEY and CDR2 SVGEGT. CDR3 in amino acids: CASSYSTEPRTDTEAFF. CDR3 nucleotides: TGTGCCAGCAGTTACTCAACCGAACCCCGGACGGACACTGAAGCTTTCTTT.

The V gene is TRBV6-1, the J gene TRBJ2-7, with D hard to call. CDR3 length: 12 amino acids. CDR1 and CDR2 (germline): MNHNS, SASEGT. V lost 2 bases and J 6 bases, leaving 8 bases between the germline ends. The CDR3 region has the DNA TGTGCCAGCAGTGAAAGTTGGAGCGAGCAGTACTTC. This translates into CASSESWSEQYF.

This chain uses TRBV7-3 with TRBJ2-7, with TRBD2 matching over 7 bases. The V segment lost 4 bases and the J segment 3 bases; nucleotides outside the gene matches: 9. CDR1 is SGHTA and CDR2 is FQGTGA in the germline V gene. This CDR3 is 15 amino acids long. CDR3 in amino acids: CASSSPTSRIYEQYV. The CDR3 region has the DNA TGTGCCAGCAGCTCCCCGACTAGCAGGATCTACGAGCAGTACGTC.

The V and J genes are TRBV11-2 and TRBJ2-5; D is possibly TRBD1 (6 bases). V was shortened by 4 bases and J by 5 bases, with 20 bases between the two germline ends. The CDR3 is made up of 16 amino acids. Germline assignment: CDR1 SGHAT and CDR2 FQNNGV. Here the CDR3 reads CASSSYREPHQETQYF. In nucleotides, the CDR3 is TGTGCCAGCAGCTCTTACAGGGAACCCCATCAGGAGACCCAGTACTTC.

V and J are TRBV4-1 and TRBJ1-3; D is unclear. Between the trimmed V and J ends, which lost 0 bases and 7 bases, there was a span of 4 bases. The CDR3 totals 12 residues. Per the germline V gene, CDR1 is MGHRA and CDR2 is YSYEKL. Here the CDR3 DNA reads TGCGCCAGCAGCCAAGATTCCAACACCATATATTTT. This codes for CASSQDSNTIYF.

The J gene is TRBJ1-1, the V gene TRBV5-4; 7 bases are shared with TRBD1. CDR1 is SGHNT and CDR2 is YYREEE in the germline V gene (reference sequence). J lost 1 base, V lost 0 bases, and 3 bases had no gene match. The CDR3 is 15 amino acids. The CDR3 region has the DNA TGTGCCAGCAGCTTGGGGAGACAGGGGAACACTGAAGCTTTCTTT. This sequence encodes CASSLGRQGNTEAFF.

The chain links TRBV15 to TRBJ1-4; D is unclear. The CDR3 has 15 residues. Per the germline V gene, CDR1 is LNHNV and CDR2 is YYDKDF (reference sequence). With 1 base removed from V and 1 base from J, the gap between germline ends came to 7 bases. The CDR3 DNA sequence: TGTGCCACCAGCAGAGTGGCAGTAACTAATGAAAAACTGTTTTTT. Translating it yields CATSRVAVTNEKLFF.

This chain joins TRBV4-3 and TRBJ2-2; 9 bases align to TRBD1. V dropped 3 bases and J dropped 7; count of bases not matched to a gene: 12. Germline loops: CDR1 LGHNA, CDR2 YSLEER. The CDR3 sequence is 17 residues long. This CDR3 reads CASSQLPGQGWIGELFF. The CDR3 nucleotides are TGCGCCAGCAGCCAGTTACCGGGACAGGGTTGGATCGGGGAGCTGTTTTTT.

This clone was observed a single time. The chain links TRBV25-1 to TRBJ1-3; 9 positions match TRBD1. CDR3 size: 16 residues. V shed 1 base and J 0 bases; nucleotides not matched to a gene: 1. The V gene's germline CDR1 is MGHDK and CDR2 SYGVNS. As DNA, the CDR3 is TGTGCCAGCAGTGAATCGACAGGGGGCTCTGGAAACACCATATATTTT. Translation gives CASSESTGGSGNTIYF.

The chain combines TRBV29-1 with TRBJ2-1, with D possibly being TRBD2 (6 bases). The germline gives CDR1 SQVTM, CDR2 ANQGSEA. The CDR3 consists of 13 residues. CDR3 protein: CRGDFSSYNEQFF. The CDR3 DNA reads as TGCAGGGGGGACTTTAGCTCCTACAATGAGCAGTTCTTC.